This entry is about one T cell receptor (beta chain). Its antigen is currently unknown. The CDR3 contains 12 residues. V was clipped by 3 bases and J by 4 bases, with 4 bases between them. CDR1 and CDR2 (germline): SGHVS, FQNEAQ. The assay was immunoSEQ multiplex PCR, and TCRdb's table has in-frame clones only and misses some. The sample has 90,000 to 150,000 clones; about 90% are singletons. This sample is drawn from a study of T cell responses to AZD1222 COVID-19 vaccine. Study-wide context: It was second doses at about 4 or about 12 weeks that were pooled.

General study findings and limits: Repertoire collection took place solely once the T cell response had peaked. Recipients of AZD1222 seropositive at baseline numbered only 6 or 7.

The chain combines TRBV7-8 with TRBJ2-1, with D unresolved. Specimen: peripheral blood, collected on day 0 of AZD1222 vaccination. The source of this sequence is an adult in good health. CDR3 bases: TGTGCCAGCAGCTTGAGGTACAATGAGCAGTTCTTC. It specifies CASSLRYNEQFF.